This T cell receptor beta chain came from a study of shared clonotypes between healthy human individuals. As to this clone: Antigen unknown.

Germline-derived CDR1 and CDR2 are SGDLS and YYNGEE. CDR3 length: 18 residues. V lost 0 bases to trimming and J lost 6 bases; unmatched junction nucleotides: 10. Study-wide points: Several donors showed sharing of approximately 5% of naive CD4 clonotypes. What naive subsets generally showed was a larger estimated richness than memory subsets showed.

The protocol was immunoSEQ multiplex PCR, while the TCRdb copy is restricted to in-frame clones and leaves out a portion. The sample holds 1.6 million or so clones, approximately 96% seen once. The V and J genes are TRBV9 and TRBJ2-1; TRBD2 matches at 12 bases. Sequencing was carried out using naive CD4+ T cells sorted from blood. Subset of the sample: CD45RA+ positively selected. This TCR derives from a man aged 25-45 years in good health. The CDR3 bases are TGTGCCAGCAGCGTAGGGACTAGCGGGATTTCTGGGGGCAATGAGCAGTTCTTC. Protein product: CASSVGTSGISGGNEQFF.